The clone carrying this T cell receptor beta chain showed up just once. The repertoire was sequenced with immunoSEQ multiplex PCR; TCRdb's copy has only in-frame clones and lacks some. The sample has about 81,000 clones, 80% to 90% seen once. Germline V lookup: CDR1 SGHAT, CDR2 FQNNGV. The CDR3 loop spans 15 amino acids. Germline trimming cut 4 bases from V and 2 bases from J; bases unmatched to any gene: 8. These data originate in a study of blood T cell repertoires in COVID-19. About the study: The United States, Italy and Spain were the sources of the acute and convalescent COVID-19 samples. From T cells, B-cell-depleted T cells, or PBMCs came the material, which was cDNA or gDNA.

The source of this sequence is a woman at least 80 years old with acute or convalescent COVID-19. Sequencing input: peripheral blood. The chain employs TRBV11-2 and TRBJ2-7; TRBD1 aligns across 7 bases. CDR3 DNA sequence: TGTGCCAGCAGCTACCCGACAGGGATTACCTACGAGCAGTACTTC. Translation: CASSYPTGITYEQYF.